A single sample gave rise to the 19 T cell receptor beta chains below, sequenced in a study of regulatory T cells in long-lasting Graves disease listed by TCRdb under 2021. Libraries came from multiplex PCR. TCRdb shows the sequencer as Illumina HiSeq 4000. CDR3 regions were amplified by Arm-PCR with iRepertoire HTBI primers to construct TCR beta libraries. TCRdb reworked the public reads: Q25 trimming with fastp, MiXCR clone assembly, productive beta chains retained. CDR3 protein duplicates are merged, each entry listing the most common genes and DNA. In all, the sample holds about 360,000 distinct CDR3 sequences, and around 15% of those were seen once. The ten largest clones take up 20% to 25% of the sample. The time point label for this specimen denotes: newly diagnosed GD, antithyroid drugs for less than 3 months. For both TCR sequencing and RNA sequencing, RNA was extracted from PBMCs in TRIzol.

In addition, the sample was reused for a study of T cells in Graves' hyperthyroidism and ophthalmopathy.

The sample in question was peripheral blood mononuclear cells (PBMCs), obtained at new diagnosis, from a patient treated with antithyroid drugs. Receptor source: a woman aged 18-30 years with Graves disease. Donor details come from another sample of the same person, matched by shared clones.

This clonotype was found many times. The chain combines TRBV7-9 with TRBJ2-1; 10 nucleotides match TRBD1. Germline CDR1 SEHNR, CDR2 FQNEAQ (reference sequence). Germline trimming cut 5 bases from V and 7 bases from J; bases unmatched to any gene: 11. The CDR3 covers 16 residues. CDR3 sequence reads: CASSTRDRGGGNEQFF. The CDR3 DNA reads as TGTGCCAGCAGCACCCGGGACAGGGGAGGTGGGAATGAGCAGTTCTTC.

In this sample, this clonotype turned up many times. The rearrangement uses TRBV12-3 or TRBV12-4 and TRBJ1-6; D is undetermined. Trimming took off 3 bases at V and 0 bases at J, with 21 bases between the two ends. The CDR3 is 20 amino acids. The CDR3: CASSLFRRVTNGSYNSPLHF. The CDR3 nucleotides are TGTGCCAGCAGTTTGTTCAGGCGCGTGACCAACGGCTCCTATAATTCACCCCTCCACTTT.

Ten or more counts support this clonotype. The chain joins TRBV27 to TRBJ2-7, with 14 positions matching TRBD2. Germline V CDR1 and CDR2: MNHEY, SMNVEV (reference sequence). Losses at the gene ends were 8 bases for V and 3 bases for J; bases not matched to a gene: 12. The CDR3 totals 17 residues. The CDR3 DNA reads as TGTGCCAGCGGATCGCCGGGACTAGCGGGGGTGTTCTACGAGCAGTACTTC. It is translated as CASGSPGLAGVFYEQYF.

This clonotype occurred many times. The V call is TRBV12-3 or TRBV12-4, the J call TRBJ1-2; D might be TRBD1 (6 bases). The CDR3 is made up of 15 amino acids. V gave up 5 bases and J gave up 8 bases, with 21 bases separating them. For the CDR3, the DNA is TGTGCCAGCAGTCTCAATCCACAGGGTCGTGAAGGCTACACCTTC. Translating gives CASSLNPQGREGYTF.

Only a few counts were recorded for this clonotype. This sequence joins TRBV29-1 and TRBJ2-3, with 12 positions matching TRBD2. Germline-derived CDR1 and CDR2 are SQVTM and ANQGSEA. The CDR3 length is 16 residues. Trimming cost V 6 bases and J 4 bases; bases outside gene matches: 11. The CDR3 sequence: CSVGKLAGGVADTQYF. Written as DNA, the CDR3 is TGCAGCGTAGGGAAACTAGCGGGGGGCGTAGCAGATACGCAGTATTTT.

This clonotype has ten or more counts. The J gene is TRBJ2-5, the V gene TRBV6-1, with 7 bases fitting TRBD2. CDR1 is MNHNS and CDR2 is SASEGT in the germline V gene. The CDR3 has 15 amino acids. Unmatched junction bases numbered 10, after V lost 2 bases and J lost 7 bases. CDR3 in DNA: TGTGCCAGCAGTGAAATGGGGGGGGAACCTCGGACCCAGTACTTC. It encodes CASSEMGGEPRTQYF.

This clonotype was observed a few times. This chain joins TRBV10-3 and TRBJ2-1, with 8 bases aligning to TRBD2. Trimming took 8 bases from V and 7 from J; bases not matched to a gene: 10. Germline V gene data show CDR1 as ENHRY and CDR2 as SYGVKD. There are 14 residues in the CDR3. CDR3 in amino acids: CAIGSAGLVNEQFF. In nucleotides, the CDR3 is TGTGCCATCGGATCCGCGGGACTAGTAAATGAGCAGTTCTTC.

This chain uses TRBV7-9 with TRBJ2-1, with TRBD2 matching over 12 bases. The CDR3 totals 15 residues. V was clipped by 5 bases and J by 12 bases; unmatched bases: 11. Germline V CDR1 and CDR2: SEHNR, FQNEAQ (reference sequence). The CDR3 loop is CASSHRLAGVSVQFF. In DNA, the CDR3 is TGTGCCAGCAGCCACCGACTAGCGGGGGTTTCAGTGCAGTTCTTC.

The chain is built from TRBV5-1 and TRBJ1-3; TRBD1 is a possible D gene (5 bases). Germline CDR1 is SGHRS and CDR2 is YFSETQ. The ends were cut back, 2 bases at V and 0 bases at J, with 18 bases in the middle. The CDR3 is 18 residues long. CDR3 protein: CASSFGPKGLSSGNTIYF. In nucleotides, the CDR3 is TGCGCCAGCAGCTTTGGCCCCAAGGGGCTAAGCTCTGGAAACACCATATATTTT.

The chain uses TRBV7-3 and TRBJ2-5; 7 bases fit TRBD2. CDR1 is SGHTA and CDR2 is FQGTGA in the germline V gene. With 4 bases clipped from V and 4 bases from J, the junction kept 3 bases outside the gene matches. The CDR3 is 13 amino acids. The CDR3 DNA reads TGTGCCAGCAGCTCGACTAGCTTAGAGACCCAGTACTTC. This encodes CASSSTSLETQYF.

This clonotype was detected many times. The chain has TRBV18 and TRBJ2-5; unclear D gene. Looked up from germline, CDR1 is KGHSH and CDR2 is LQKENI. The length of the CDR3 is 13 residues. V shed 1 base and J shed 3 bases, with 6 bases lying between them. DNA of the CDR3: TGTGCCAGCTCACCACAAAGGGAAGAGACCCAGTACTTC. It is translated as CASSPQREETQYF.

At least ten counts were recorded for this clonotype. The V gene is TRBV3-1, the J gene TRBJ2-7; 9 bases align to TRBD1. The CDR3 covers 14 residues. V dropped 5 bases and J dropped 5; count of bases not matched to a gene: 7. Germline V CDR1 and CDR2: LGHDT, YNNKEL (reference sequence). In nucleotides, the CDR3 is TGTGCCAGCAGCAAGAGACAGGGGGAAAACGAGCAGTACTTC. Protein: CASSKRQGENEQYF.

This clonotype was counted at least ten times. This chain joins TRBV12-3 or TRBV12-4 and TRBJ1-5; D not certain. Trimming cost V 6 bases and J 9 bases, with 18 bases left between them. CDR3 length: 14 residues. The CDR3, as DNA: TGTGCCAGCAGGGGTCGGGAGGGCAGGTTGCCCCAGCATTTT. Amino acid sequence: CASRGREGRLPQHF.

This clonotype was detected only a few times. V gene TRBV30 combines with J gene TRBJ1-3; D is undetermined. V lost 2 bases and J lost 0, with 5 bases in between. The CDR3 runs 13 residues. Per germline, CDR1 GTSNPN and CDR2 SVGIG (reference sequence). DNA of the CDR3: TGTGCCTGGAGTTTGTACTCTGGAAACACCATATATTTT. As protein: CAWSLYSGNTIYF.

This clonotype was picked up many times. The V and J genes are TRBV29-1 and TRBJ2-5; the D is unclear. Trimming shortened V by 7 bases and J by 4 bases, and 19 bases separated the two germline ends. The CDR3 totals 14 residues. Germline V lookup: CDR1 SQVTM, CDR2 ANQGSEA. In DNA, the CDR3 is TGCAGCGGGAGACCGGATGTCCTTGGAGAGACCCAGTACTTC. Translating gives CSGRPDVLGETQYF.

This chain uses TRBV19 with TRBJ2-7; no reliable D call. V lost 7 bases and J 2 bases, leaving 15 bases between the germline ends. Germline CDR1 and CDR2: LNHDA and SQIVND (reference sequence). This CDR3 has 14 amino acids. This CDR3 reads CASKPSAITYEQYF. The CDR3 DNA follows: TGTGCCAGTAAGCCCTCCGCCATCACCTACGAGCAGTACTTC.

This clonotype was counted only a few times. V and J are TRBV5-8 and TRBJ2-5; 7 bases agree with TRBD2. J gave up 5 bases and V 0 bases, and 7 bases lay outside the gene matches. The CDR3 contains 15 residues. The germline V gene encodes CDR1 SGHTS and CDR2 YDEGEE. The CDR3 is CASSLGTAGRETQYF. The CDR3 DNA reads as TGTGCCAGCAGCTTGGGGACGGCCGGGAGGGAGACCCAGTACTTC.

The table lists this clonotype with many counts. V usage is TRBV11-3 and J usage is TRBJ2-7, with 12 bases that match TRBD2. Trimming cost V 0 bases and J 4 bases; bases outside gene matches: 1. CDR3 length equals 15 residues. Germline CDR1 and CDR2: SGHNT and YENEEA. In nucleotides, the CDR3 is TGTGCCAGCAGCTTAGACACTAGCGGGAGGTACGAGCAGTACTTC. It yields the protein CASSLDTSGRYEQYF.

This clonotype was found many times. J is TRBJ2-3 and V is TRBV30; D is unclear. The germline V gene has CDR1 GTSNPN and CDR2 SVGIG (reference sequence). The CDR3 loop spans 11 amino acids. V was clipped by 3 bases and J by 6 bases, with 7 bases between them. The CDR3 sequence is CAWRVGDTQYF. In nucleotides, the CDR3 is TGTGCCTGGAGAGTAGGGGATACGCAGTATTTT.